One T cell receptor beta chain is described in this entry. As yet, its antigen is unknown. Germline and junction disagree at one end, which may indicate a read error. CDR3 size: 12 residues. Germline-derived CDR1 and CDR2 are GTSNPN and SVGIG (reference sequence). The data originate from a study of CD8+ T cells in alopecia areata. Sequencing used cDNA as its template, made by extracting RNA and reverse transcribing it. Some clones are missing from TCRdb's copy, which holds only in-frame ones; the method was immunoSEQ multiplex PCR. This sample carries around 120,000 clones, about 61% of them seen once, and the ten largest clones take roughly 2.8%. Study observations and caveats: Relative to normal scalp, lesional scalp, especially alopecia totalis/universalis, showed higher clonality.

The sequence came from a human donor in good health. This rearrangement joins TRBV30 to TRBJ2-7; 7 bases are shared with TRBD2. The sample comprised CD4+ T cells sorted from blood. The CDR3 here is CAWSVSVGGIRF. CDR3 sequence (DNA): TGTGCCTGGAGTGTGTCTGTCGGGGGGATTCGCTTC.